The clone carrying this T cell receptor beta chain came up many times. Its specificity is unknown. The CDR3 length is 14 residues. Losses at the gene ends were 0 bases for V and 6 bases for J; bases not matched to a gene: 3. From germline, CDR1 is SGHRS and CDR2 YFSETQ. TCR beta CDR3 amplification used RNA transcripts. First-round RT-PCR employed HTBI primers, with a second-round multiplex PCR after it. TCRdb reanalysed the multiplex PCR reads using MiXCR and keeps one entry per CDR3 protein. Of some 1.1 million distinct CDR3 sequences listed, about 36% are singletons. The sample comes from a study of Graves' ophthalmopathy and Graves' hyperthyroidism. Notes on the study in general: Cross-validated, the 13-signature model showed 87.88%/81.08% sensitivity/specificity, and 80%/75% in the test set. In blood appeared most of the expanded thyroid clonotypes whose frequency exceeded 0.001.

The sequence was collected from an adult man with Graves' hyperthyroidism. This rearrangement joins TRBV5-1 to TRBJ2-7; 10 bases are a match to TRBD2. The sample was peripheral blood or thyroid tissue (not recorded which). The CDR3 spells CASSLGIAGGEQYF. Written as DNA, the CDR3 is TGCGCCAGCAGCTTGGGAATAGCGGGAGGCGAGCAGTACTTC.